Listed below are T cell receptor beta chains from one sample, sequenced in a study of cytomegalovirus exposure and HLA in healthy donors. Clones were read by immunoSEQ multiplex PCR, and TCRdb kept only the in-frame ones, dropping some. Here the sample spans about 150,000 clones, 70% to 90% being singletons. Material: PBMCs. The receptors shown here come from a human donor in good health. CDR3s include the opening cysteine and the closing phenylalanine or tryptophan. Each record gives: V gene, J gene, CDR3 protein.

v_call: TRBV11-2
j_call: TRBJ1-4
cdr3_aa: CASSPGWTTNEKLFF

v_call: TRBV27
j_call: TRBJ1-1
cdr3_aa: CASTRTGVGGTEAFF

v_call: TRBV4-2
j_call: TRBJ2-5
cdr3_aa: CASSQDRSKRTQYF

v_call: TRBV5-1
j_call: TRBJ2-2
cdr3_aa: CASSPRFSGGYTGELFF

v_call: TRBV6-5
j_call: TRBJ2-7
cdr3_aa: CASRSGTGPFYEQYF

v_call: TRBV7-2
j_call: TRBJ1-2
cdr3_aa: CASSATGNYGYTF

v_call: TRBV25-1
j_call: TRBJ2-7
cdr3_aa: CASSEYKGLRRYEQYF

v_call: TRBV15
j_call: TRBJ1-2
cdr3_aa: CATSSDSLTNYGYTF

v_call: TRBV19
j_call: TRBJ1-1
cdr3_aa: CASRMTAMNTEAFF

v_call: TRBV18
j_call: TRBJ2-7
cdr3_aa: CASSRDRDAEQYF

v_call: TRBV29-1
j_call: TRBJ2-3
cdr3_aa: CSVDGQTDTQYF

v_call: TRBV28
j_call: TRBJ2-7
cdr3_aa: CASSHTRATGSGYEQYF

v_call: TRBV4-1
j_call: TRBJ1-1
cdr3_aa: CASSLRQGSSTEAFF

v_call: TRBV7-9
j_call: TRBJ2-2
cdr3_aa: CASSLGVGNPGELFF

v_call: TRBV10-3
j_call: TRBJ2-3
cdr3_aa: CAISERGKTDTQYF

v_call: TRBV9
j_call: TRBJ2-2
cdr3_aa: CASSAAQGMRTGELFF

v_call: TRBV7-6
j_call: TRBJ1-2
cdr3_aa: CASSFEGTGVVEGYTF

v_call: TRBV7-2
j_call: TRBJ2-2
cdr3_aa: CASSLPGRELFF

v_call: TRBV6-1
j_call: TRBJ2-1
cdr3_aa: CASSEDRGNEQFF

v_call: TRBV5-8
j_call: TRBJ2-3
cdr3_aa: CASSLSLIAGGRRDTQYF